The entry below describes one T cell receptor (beta chain). What it binds is not known. This record belongs to a study of identifying expanded T cells in peripheral blood. Study conclusions and caveats: Variance in clone template counts between roughly two-week samples significantly increased with total template count across all healthy donors. Differentially abundant clones: 0.95 to 1.5 between replicates, about 16 at 2 to 3 weeks, under 25 at four.

Healthy donors had no documented immune events, such as infections, while sampled. Assay: immunoSEQ multiplex PCR; the TCRdb copy retains only in-frame clones and omits some. The sample gives 100,000 to 150,000 clones, 86% of which show up once; more than 7% is in the top ten. The source of this sequence is a person aged 18 to 75 in good health. The sequenced material came from blood.

CDR3 bases: TGTGCCAGCTCACCACCCAACAGGGGGCGTACCGGGGAGCTGTTTTTT. Protein: CASSPPNRGRTGELFF. The rearrangement links TRBV18 to TRBJ2-2; 9 bases agree with TRBD1. This CDR3 has 16 residues. Per germline, CDR1 KGHSH and CDR2 LQKENI. V lost 0 bases to trimming and J lost 5 bases; unmatched junction nucleotides: 4.